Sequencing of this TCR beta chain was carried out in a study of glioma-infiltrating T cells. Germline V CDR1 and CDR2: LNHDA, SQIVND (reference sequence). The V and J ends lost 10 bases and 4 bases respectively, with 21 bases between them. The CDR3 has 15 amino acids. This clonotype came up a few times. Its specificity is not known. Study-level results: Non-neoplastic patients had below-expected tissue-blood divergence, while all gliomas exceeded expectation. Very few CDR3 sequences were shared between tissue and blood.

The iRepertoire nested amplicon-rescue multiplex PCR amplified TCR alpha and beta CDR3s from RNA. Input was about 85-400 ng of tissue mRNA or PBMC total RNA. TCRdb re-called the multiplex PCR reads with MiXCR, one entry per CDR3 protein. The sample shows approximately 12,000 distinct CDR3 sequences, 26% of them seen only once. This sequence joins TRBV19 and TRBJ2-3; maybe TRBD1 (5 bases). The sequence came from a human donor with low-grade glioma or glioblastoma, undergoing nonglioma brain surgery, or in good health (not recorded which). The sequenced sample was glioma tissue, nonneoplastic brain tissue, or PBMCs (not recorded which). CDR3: CATRSTGRRSDTQYF. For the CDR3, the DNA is TGTGCCACTAGATCAACAGGCCGAAGGTCAGATACGCAGTATTTT.